This entry is about one T cell receptor beta chain. The antigen is unknown. Trimming took 6 bases from V and 1 from J, leaving 9 bases between them. Germline-derived CDR1 and CDR2 are LGHNT and FRNRAP. The CDR3 is 14 residues long. The sample belongs to a study of T cells in Graves' hyperthyroidism and ophthalmopathy. There were TCR beta CDR3 regions amplified from RNA transcripts. HTBI primers were used for first-round RT-PCR of the TCR CDR3. TCRdb analysed the multiplex PCR reads with MiXCR anew, one entry per CDR3 protein. This sample has hundreds of thousands of distinct CDR3 sequences, with 20% found just once. Points from the study as a whole: With a median lead of about six months before onset, the model predicted ophthalmopathy. Separating ophthalmopathy from stable hyperthyroidism was achieved by a 13 V-J model.

The source of the PBMCs was around 9 ml of fresh peripheral blood. The source is a man in his forties with Graves' ophthalmopathy. The rearrangement joins TRBV12-5 to TRBJ2-2; a weak D match, TRBD2 (6 bases). Sample: blood. The CDR3 region is CASGEGQNTGELFF. The CDR3 DNA follows: TGTGCTAGTGGGGAGGGGCAGAACACCGGGGAGCTGTTTTTT.